This record covers a single TCR beta chain. The sample comes from a study of blood T cells in healthy people across ages. A sample-barcoded 5' primer and a J-beta primer mix were used in a second PCR of roughly 6 to 11 cycles. Each CDR3 protein gets one entry after TCRdb re-called the 5' RACE reads with MiXCR. The table records about 1.4 million distinct CDR3 sequences, approximately 59% of them present only once. Trimming left V 5 bases short and J 6 bases short, with 9 bases between. This CDR3 is 12 amino acids long. Germline V gives CDR1 LNHNV, CDR2 YYDKDF (reference sequence). This sequence joins TRBV15 and TRBJ2-3, with D unresolved. This TCR was sampled from a man aged 18 to 30 in good health. Sequencing was performed on blood. DNA of the CDR3: TGTGCCACCAGCGCAACTACTGATACGCAGTATTTT. Protein product: CATSATTDTQYF. Complete variable domain (other parts from reference TRBV15 and TRBJ2-3): DAMVIQNPRYQVTQFGKPVTLSCSQTLNHNVMYWYQQKSSQAPKLLFHYYDKDFNNEADTPDNFQSRRPNTSFCFLDIRSPGLGDTAMYLCATSATTDTQYFGPGTRLTVL.